The source of this TCR beta chain is a study of OX40 agonist ivuxolimab in advanced cancers. Trimming removed 5 bases from V and 0 bases from J; junction bases left unmatched: 5. CDR3 length: 15 residues. CDR1 and CDR2 from the germline V gene are MNHEY and SMNVEV (reference sequence). Here immunoSEQ multiplex PCR was the method, and the copy in TCRdb shows in-frame clones only, minus some. The sample shows tens of thousands of clones, 84% of them seen only once. This specimen was CD4+ or CD8+ T cells sorted from blood, taken in a trial of the OX40 agonist ivuxolimab. The receptor was derived from an adult with an advanced solid tumor such as melanoma, head and neck, liver or kidney cancer. The rearrangement joins TRBV27 to TRBJ2-7; 9 bases map to TRBD1. CDR3 DNA: TGTGCCAGCAGTCTACAGGGGGCAAGCTCCTACGAGCAGTACTTC. Translated: CASSLQGASSYEQYF.